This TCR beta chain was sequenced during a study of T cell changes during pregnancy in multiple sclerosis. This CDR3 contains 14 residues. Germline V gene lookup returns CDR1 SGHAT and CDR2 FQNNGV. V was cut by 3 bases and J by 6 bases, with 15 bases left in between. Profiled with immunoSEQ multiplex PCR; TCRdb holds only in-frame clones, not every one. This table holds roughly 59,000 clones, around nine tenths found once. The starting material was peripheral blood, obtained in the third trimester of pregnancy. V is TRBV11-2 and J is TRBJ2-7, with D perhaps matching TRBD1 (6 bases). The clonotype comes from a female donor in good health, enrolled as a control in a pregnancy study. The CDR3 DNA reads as TGTGCCAGCAGCTTCAACAGGGAGTTAGGCGAGCAGTACTTC. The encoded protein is CASSFNRELGEQYF.